These 10 T cell receptor beta chains originate from one sample sequenced in a study of T-cell memory formation after mild COVID-19 listed by TCRdb under 2021. Library preparation employed 5' RACE. The reads were generated on an Illumina NovaSeq 6000. TCRdb trimmed public reads at Q25 via fastp, called clones via MiXCR and kept in-frame beta chains. Each record represents a unique CDR3 protein, reported with the most common genes and DNA among its rows. Within this sample are 260,000 or so distinct CDR3 sequences, with around 17% of them counted one time only. 20% to 25% of the sample is held by the ten biggest clonotypes. Sequencing input: PBMCs or a T cell subset sorted from them (not recorded which). Receptors originate from a man younger than 30 who had mild COVID-19 (a few samples of this study predate the infection). The sample titles of this study are shuffled in the database, so cell type and time point are left out; the donor was told from shared clones.

The chain employs TRBV12-3 or TRBV12-4 and TRBJ2-1; possibly TRBD1 or TRBD2 for D (5 bases each). This CDR3 is 13 amino acids long. Trimming shortened V by 1 base and J by 9 bases, and 10 bases separated the two germline ends. DNA of the CDR3: TGTGCCAGCAGTTTAGTGGGGGTCGGTGAGCAGTTCTTC. The encoded protein is CASSLVGVGEQFF.

The gene calls are TRBV20-1 and TRBJ1-5; D is ambiguous. V was cut by 2 bases and J by 6 bases, with 11 bases left in between. This CDR3 spans 13 amino acids. Germline lookup yields CDR1 DFQATT and CDR2 SNEGSKA (reference sequence). The CDR3 reads CSARSGPGQPQHF. Written as DNA, the CDR3 is TGCAGTGCTAGATCCGGGCCGGGTCAGCCCCAGCATTTT.

This sequence joins TRBV6-2 or TRBV6-3 and TRBJ1-5, with TRBD1 matching over 10 bases. V was clipped by 2 bases and J by 4 bases; unmatched bases: 2. Germline V lookup: CDR1 MNHEY, CDR2 SVGEGT. CDR3 length: 15 amino acids. The CDR3: CASSYGTGDNQPQHF. In DNA form, the CDR3 reads TGTGCCAGCAGTTACGGGACAGGGGATAATCAGCCCCAGCATTTT.

Only a few counts were recorded for this clonotype. This sequence joins TRBV9 and TRBJ2-5; 8 bases map to TRBD2. The CDR3 loop spans 14 amino acids. The V segment lost 4 bases and the J segment 1 base; nucleotides outside the gene matches: 3. Germline CDR1 reads SGDLS; CDR2 reads YYNGEE. The CDR3 nucleotides read TGTGCCAGCAGCCCAGCGGGGGTCCAAGAGACCCAGTACTTC. Translation: CASSPAGVQETQYF.

The chain employs TRBV4-1 and TRBJ2-2; 9 bases match TRBD1. The CDR3 has 15 amino acids. Trimming cost V 4 bases and J 5 bases; bases outside gene matches: 5. The germline V gene encodes CDR1 MGHRA and CDR2 YSYEKL. The CDR3 protein is CASSLTGGRTGELFF. The CDR3 DNA is TGCGCCAGCAGCCTTACAGGGGGCAGAACCGGGGAGCTGTTTTTT.

This chain links TRBV3-1 with TRBJ1-1; D is perhaps TRBD1 (5 bases). This CDR3 comprises 13 residues. The germline CDR1 and CDR2 sequences are LGHDT and YNNKEL (reference sequence). Trimming pared 7 bases from V and 10 bases from J, leaving 19 bases between. The CDR3 region has the DNA TGTGCCAGCACCCAGGTGGGGGTCAGTCGAGCTTTCTTT. Its protein product is CASTQVGVSRAFF.

This clonotype was counted between two and nine times. V gene TRBV28 combines with J gene TRBJ2-5; 14 bases line up with TRBD2. Losses at the gene ends were 4 bases for V and 4 bases for J; bases not matched to a gene: 5. Germline CDR1 and CDR2: MDHEN and SYDVKM. The CDR3 consists of 16 residues. CDR3 sequence reads: CASSSPTSGGAETQYF. CDR3 DNA: TGTGCCAGCAGTTCGCCGACTAGCGGGGGGGCAGAGACCCAGTACTTC. The full variable domain, in which reference TRBV28 and TRBJ2-5 provide the parts outside the CDR3, is DVKVTQSSRYLVKRTGEKVFLECVQDMDHENMFWYRQDPGLGLRLIYFSYDVKMKEKGDIPEGYSVSREKKERFSLILESASTNQTSMYLCASSSPTSGGAETQYFGPGTRLLVL.

The V gene is TRBV7-9, the J gene TRBJ2-3; 9 nucleotides align to TRBD1. Germline V lookup: CDR1 SEHNR, CDR2 FQNEAQ (reference sequence). CDR3 length equals 14 residues. With 5 bases clipped from V and 8 bases from J, the junction kept 8 bases outside the gene matches. CDR3 region: CASSVQGQGGTQYF. Written as DNA, the CDR3 is TGTGCCAGCAGCGTCCAGGGACAGGGTGGTACGCAGTATTTT.

The V and J genes are TRBV4-2 and TRBJ1-5; the D is unclear. Germline V gives CDR1 LGHNA, CDR2 YNFKEQ. Trimming stripped 3 bases from V and 2 bases from J, with 8 bases between. CDR3 length: 14 residues. CDR3 loop: CASSHLPGNQPQHF. As DNA, the CDR3 is TGTGCCAGCAGCCACCTCCCGGGCAATCAGCCCCAGCATTTT.

This clonotype was seen a handful of times. The J gene is TRBJ2-7, the V gene TRBV9; D might be TRBD1 (5 bases). The germline CDR1 and CDR2 sequences are SGDLS and YYNGEE. This CDR3 has 14 residues. Between the trimmed V and J ends, which lost 0 bases and 5 bases, there was a span of 12 bases. CDR3 region: CASSVEGWSNEQYF. Here the CDR3 DNA reads TGTGCCAGCAGCGTAGAGGGGTGGTCGAACGAGCAGTACTTC.